In its sample, the clone carrying this T cell receptor beta chain was seen a few times. What it binds is not known. At one of its ends the junction is not consistent with the germline gene, which may arise from a read error. CD4+ cells of the naive, central memory, regulatory and stem cell-like memory types were sorted via CD45RO/CCR7/CD25/CD127/CD95/CD27. Sorted populations all exceeded 98% purity. This sample stems from a study of beta chain features in type 1 diabetes. Study-level findings and limits: Type 1 diabetes patients showed a moderate but significant shortening of TCRB CDR3s in all four CD4+ subsets.

The CDR3 consists of 11 residues. Germline-derived CDR1 and CDR2 are SGHTA and FQGNSA. Expressed TCRB transcripts got sequenced, as all isolated RNA was reverse transcribed. Each sample of naive, central memory or regulatory T cells had, on average, roughly 3.6 million reads. Clones were sequenced by immunoSEQ multiplex PCR, and TCRdb holds only the in-frame ones, with some missing. The repertoire includes 300,000 to 350,000 clones, 7% to 10% of them detected once, and 0.95% to 1.1% sits in the top ten. The V call is TRBV7-2, the J call TRBJ2-7; D gene ambiguous. This TCR was sampled from a young man with type 1 diabetes. Sequenced sample: central memory CD4+ T cells from blood. The CDR3 DNA reads as TGTGCCAGCAGCTCCTCCAACGAGCAGTACTTC. This codes for CASSSSNEQYF.